Given below is one T cell receptor beta chain in context. Germline lookup yields CDR1 SEHNR and CDR2 FQNEAQ (reference sequence). CDR3 length: 17 residues. J gave up 2 bases and V 4 bases, and 12 bases lay outside the gene matches. Here immunoSEQ multiplex PCR was the method, and the copy in TCRdb shows in-frame clones only, minus some. This table has approximately 45,000 clones, around nine tenths appearing once. The data originate from a study of blood T cell repertoires in COVID-19. The V call is TRBV7-9, the J call TRBJ2-7; TRBD1 matches at 9 bases. The sequenced sample consisted of peripheral blood. This TCR came from a man aged 65-85 years with acute or convalescent COVID-19. CDR3 sequence: CASSSTRQGVVAYEQYF. The DNA of the CDR3 is TGTGCCAGCAGCTCGACCCGACAGGGGGTTGTAGCCTACGAGCAGTACTTC.